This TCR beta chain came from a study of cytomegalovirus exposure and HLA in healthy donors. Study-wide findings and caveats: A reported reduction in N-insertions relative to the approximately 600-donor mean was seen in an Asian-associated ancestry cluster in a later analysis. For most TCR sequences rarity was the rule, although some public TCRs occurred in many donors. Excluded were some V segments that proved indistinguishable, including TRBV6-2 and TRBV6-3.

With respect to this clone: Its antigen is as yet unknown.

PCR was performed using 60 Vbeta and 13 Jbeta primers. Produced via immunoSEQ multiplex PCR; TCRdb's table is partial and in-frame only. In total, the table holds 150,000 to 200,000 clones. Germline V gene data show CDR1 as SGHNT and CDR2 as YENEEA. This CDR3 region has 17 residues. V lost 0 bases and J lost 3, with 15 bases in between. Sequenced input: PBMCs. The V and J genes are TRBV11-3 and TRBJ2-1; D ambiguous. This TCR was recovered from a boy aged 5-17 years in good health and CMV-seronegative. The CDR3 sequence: CASSLDSLSTDYNEQFF. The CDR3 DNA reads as TGTGCCAGCAGCTTAGATTCGTTGAGTACCGACTACAATGAGCAGTTCTTC.